In its sample, the clone carrying this TCR beta chain was seen a few times. Its antigen is currently unknown. Each TCR beta cDNA library carried unique molecular identifiers. T cells numbering 1 to 10 million yielded around 500,000 cDNA molecules. Using its own MiXCR run on the PCR reads, TCRdb lists one record per CDR3 protein. This table has over 300,000 distinct CDR3 sequences, roughly 36% appearing once. This sample is drawn from a study of post-analysis software for immune sequencing data. Study as a whole: Included among the disease courses, which were recorded for the cohort, were relapsing-remitting, secondary progressive and progressive-relapsing multiple sclerosis. Study-level results: Diversity measured as normalized Chao1 was significantly lower in multiple sclerosis patients than in controls. The five TRBV segments detected at higher frequency in patients than in controls included TRBV5-6, TRBV5-1 and TRBV20-1.

The CDR3 loop spans 13 amino acids. Germline V gene lookup returns CDR1 DFQATT and CDR2 SNEGSKA (reference sequence). J gave up 4 bases and V 3 bases, and 4 bases lay outside the gene matches. This clonotype was obtained from a girl under 18 with multiple sclerosis. The V call is TRBV20-1, the J call TRBJ1-2, with TRBD1 identical over 8 bases. Sequencing was done on a sample of blood. The CDR3 DNA is TGCAGTGCTAGGTCACAGGGGGGCTATGGCTACACCTTC. It is translated as CSARSQGGYGYTF.